Included here is one T cell receptor (beta chain) sequence, with context. The sample is drawn from a study of monozygotic twins with inflammatory bowel disease. Used for each TCR library was 3500 ng of total RNA. Following a re-call of the 5' RACE reads, TCRdb has one entry per CDR3 protein and lacks DNA. This sample's clone table lists roughly 150,000 distinct CDR3 sequences. The CDR3 contains 15 residues. Germline-derived CDR1 and CDR2 are DFQATT and SNEGSKA (reference sequence). The specimen sequenced was blood. The rearrangement uses TRBV20-1 and TRBJ1-4; TCRdb lists TRBD1, though no DNA is available to test this call. The sequence was obtained from a human donor with ulcerative colitis or Crohn's disease, or a healthy co-twin of an affected twin (not recorded which). The CDR3 protein is CSAPSSGSYGRKLFF.